This entry describes one T cell receptor (beta chain). This entry belongs to a study of T cells in Graves' hyperthyroidism and ophthalmopathy. The TCR beta CDR3 regions underwent amplification using RNA transcripts as the source. First-round RT-PCR of the TCR CDR3 relied on the HTBI primer set. TCRdb re-called the multiplex PCR reads with MiXCR, one entry per CDR3 protein. The data show 540,000 or so distinct CDR3 sequences, 15% to 19% seen once. Looked up from germline, CDR1 is SQVTM and CDR2 is ANQGSEA. This CDR3 is 13 amino acids long. Trimming at V came to 4 bases and at J to 15 bases, leaving 12 bases not matched to a gene.

V is TRBV29-1 and J is TRBJ2-1, with 10 positions matching TRBD2. This clonotype was obtained from a woman aged 25 to 39 with Graves' hyperthyroidism. Sequences were obtained from blood. CDR3 residues: CSVVPAGGHYPFF. The CDR3 bases are TGCAGCGTTGTTCCAGCGGGAGGGCACTACCCGTTCTTC.